This passage covers 24 T cell receptor beta chains from one sample sequenced in a study of shared clonotypes between healthy human individuals. The data were produced by immunoSEQ multiplex PCR, yet TCRdb's version contains in-frame clones alone and is incomplete. The sample yields approximately 2.4 million clones, roughly 95% seen once. Sequenced: naive CD4+ T cells sorted from blood. Subset: CD45RA+ positively selected. The receptors were gathered from a man between 18 and 35 years old in good health.

This clone showed up just once. The chain combines TRBV25-1 with TRBJ2-7; the D gene is possibly TRBD1 (6 bases). The CDR3 extends over 13 amino acids. Trimming stripped 6 bases from V and 1 base from J, with 10 bases between. Per the germline V gene, CDR1 is MGHDK and CDR2 is SYGVNS. CDR3 sequence: CASRAGDSYEQYF. DNA for the CDR3: TGTGCCAGCAGGGCAGGGGATTCCTACGAGCAGTACTTC.

This chain joins TRBV11-2 and TRBJ1-4, with 7 bases matching TRBD1. CDR3 length: 14 residues. CDR1 and CDR2 from the germline V gene are SGHAT and FQNNGV. J was trimmed by 4 bases and V by 4 bases; bases with no gene match: 3. The CDR3: CASSSGTVNEKLFF. The CDR3 DNA reads TGTGCCAGCAGCTCCGGGACAGTTAATGAAAAACTGTTTTTT.

V usage is TRBV11-1 and J usage is TRBJ2-1, with a weak D call TRBD2 (5 bases). The V gene's germline CDR1 is SGHAT and CDR2 FQDESV (reference sequence). The germline V and J ends were trimmed by 5 bases and 2 bases, with 10 bases remaining between them. This CDR3 has 14 amino acids. This chain's CDR3 is CASSISGTYNEQFF. In nucleotides, the CDR3 is TGTGCCAGCAGCATCTCCGGGACCTACAATGAGCAGTTCTTC.

The rearrangement joins TRBV7-2 to TRBJ1-5, with 10 bases that match TRBD1. There are 16 residues in the CDR3. The V gene's germline CDR1 is SGHTA and CDR2 FQGNSA. V was clipped by 5 bases and J by 3 bases; unmatched bases: 7. The DNA for the CDR3 is TGTGCCAGCAGCCCAGGGACAGGGGCCATCAATCAGCCCCAGCATTTT. As protein: CASSPGTGAINQPQHF.

Worth noting for this clone: Additional DNA sequences in this sample encode the identical CDR3. V and J are TRBV5-1 and TRBJ2-2, with 10 bases matching TRBD2. The CDR3 length is 15 residues. The ends lost 6 bases at V and 0 bases at J; junction bases unmatched: 2. The germline V gene has CDR1 SGHRS and CDR2 YFSETQ. The CDR3 region is CASTTSGTNTGELFF. The DNA of the CDR3 is TGCGCCAGCACAACTAGCGGGACGAACACCGGGGAGCTGTTTTTT.

Comment on this clone: Additional DNA sequences in this sample encode the identical CDR3. V and J are TRBV5-1 and TRBJ2-2; tentatively, D is TRBD1 (7 bases). This CDR3 comprises 15 residues. Germline-derived CDR1 and CDR2 are SGHRS and YFSETQ. V shed 3 bases and J shed 5 bases, with 14 bases lying between them. The CDR3: CASSSRQGGTGELFF. CDR3 DNA: TGCGCCAGCAGCTCGAGACAGGGAGGAACCGGGGAGCTGTTTTTT.

The chain uses TRBV11-2 and TRBJ1-3, with a tentative D call TRBD1 (5 bases). The CDR3 extends over 15 amino acids. V was shortened by 6 bases and J by 0 bases, with 12 bases between the two germline ends. Germline assignment: CDR1 SGHAT and CDR2 FQNNGV. The CDR3, as DNA: TGTGCCAGCAGTGAGGGGACGTACTCTGGAAACACCATATATTTT. Protein product: CASSEGTYSGNTIYF.

The rearrangement joins TRBV5-6 to TRBJ1-1, with D possibly TRBD1 on 5 matching bases. Per the germline V gene, CDR1 is SGHDT and CDR2 is YYEEEE. The CDR3 covers 16 residues. V gave up 3 bases and J gave up 8 bases, with 23 bases separating them. In DNA, the CDR3 is TGTGCCAGCAGCTCCCTCGGGGGGGTAAAAGACTCGGAAGCTTTCTTT. Protein product: CASSSLGGVKDSEAFF.

For this clone: The sample contains more than one DNA sequence encoding this CDR3. This rearrangement joins TRBV6-5 to TRBJ2-3, with 10 bases matching TRBD2. The trim removed 6 bases at V and 1 base at J, leaving 1 base unmatched. CDR3 length: 14 residues. Germline V lookup: CDR1 MNHEY, CDR2 SVGAGI. The DNA of the CDR3 is TGTGCCAGCAGCCTAGCGGGGGGCACAGATACGCAGTATTTT. It specifies CASSLAGGTDTQYF.

V usage is TRBV18 and J usage is TRBJ1-4; D may be TRBD1 (5 bases). CDR3 length equals 15 residues. The germline V gene encodes CDR1 KGHSH and CDR2 LQKENI. The V gene lost 5 bases and the J gene lost 0 bases, with 10 bases spanning the gap. The CDR3 DNA follows: TGTGCCAGCTCAATCGACAGAGCAACTAATGAAAAACTGTTTTTT. Encoded protein: CASSIDRATNEKLFF.

V gene TRBV28 combines with J gene TRBJ1-2; D may be TRBD1 (5 bases). Per the germline V gene, CDR1 is MDHEN and CDR2 is SYDVKM. Trimming took 7 bases from V and 6 from J, leaving 12 bases between them. This CDR3 region has 12 residues. In DNA, the CDR3 is TGTGCCAGCATCCAGCCAGGGAATGGCTACACCTTC. The encoded protein is CASIQPGNGYTF.

The chain uses TRBV6-6 and TRBJ2-5; 10 bases align to TRBD1. Germline CDR1 MNHNY, CDR2 SVGAGI (reference sequence). Germline trimming cut 5 bases from V and 2 bases from J; bases unmatched to any gene: 5. The CDR3 loop spans 15 amino acids. The CDR3 bases are TGTGCCAGCAGTCCGGGACAGGGGAAGCAAGAGACCCAGTACTTC. This codes for CASSPGQGKQETQYF.

The V and J genes are TRBV28 and TRBJ2-7, with 13 positions matching TRBD2. Germline CDR1 is MDHEN and CDR2 is SYDVKM. After removal of 1 base from V and 3 bases from J, the junction contained 12 bases not matched to a gene. This CDR3 is 19 amino acids long. CDR3 DNA sequence: TGTGCCAGCAGTTTATACCAGCCCGGGACTAGCGGGGACAGCTACGAGCAGTACTTC. Encoded protein: CASSLYQPGTSGDSYEQYF.

The chain uses TRBV15 and TRBJ1-4, with D possibly matching TRBD1 (5 bases). Trimming stripped 1 base from V and 7 bases from J, with 10 bases between. Germline V CDR1 and CDR2: LNHNV, YYDKDF (reference sequence). The CDR3 spans 14 residues. The chain's CDR3 is CATSRVTAAEKLFF. CDR3 nucleotide sequence: TGTGCCACCAGCAGAGTGACAGCGGCTGAAAAACTGTTTTTT.

J is TRBJ2-5 and V is TRBV11-2, with D perhaps TRBD2 (6 bases). Trimming took off 3 bases at V and 2 bases at J, with 10 bases between the two ends. This CDR3 has 14 residues. Germline lookup yields CDR1 SGHAT and CDR2 FQNNGV. CDR3 loop: CASSFTAGQETQYF. In DNA form, the CDR3 reads TGTGCCAGCAGCTTCACGGCGGGGCAAGAGACCCAGTACTTC.

The chain is built from TRBV7-9 and TRBJ2-7; a possible D gene is TRBD2 (6 bases). V was cut by 1 base and J by 0 bases, with 13 bases left in between. The germline V gene has CDR1 SEHNR and CDR2 FQNEAQ (reference sequence). There are 16 residues in the CDR3. The CDR3 nucleotides are TGTGCCAGCAGCTTAGTACGGGAGAGTAGCTCCTACGAGCAGTACTTC. It yields the protein CASSLVRESSSYEQYF.

In DNA, the CDR3 is TGTGCCAGCAGTCCGACAGGGGCTGCAGATACGCAGTATTTT. Its translation is CASSPTGAADTQYF. The chain uses TRBV25-1 and TRBJ2-3, with TRBD1 matching 8 bases. V shed 5 bases and J 4 bases; nucleotides not matched to a gene: 5. The CDR3 contains 14 residues. Germline lookup yields CDR1 MGHDK and CDR2 SYGVNS.

The chain carries TRBV7-9 and TRBJ2-2; 8 nucleotides agree with TRBD2. The CDR3 spans 16 residues. Unmatched junction bases numbered 9, after V lost 5 bases and J lost 4 bases. Germline V gives CDR1 SEHNR, CDR2 FQNEAQ (reference sequence). CDR3 nucleotide sequence: TGTGCCAGCAGCCTTAGCGGGACCCTGTTCACCGGGGAGCTGTTTTTT. Encoded protein: CASSLSGTLFTGELFF. The whole variable domain, remainder taken from reference TRBV7-9 and TRBJ2-2, is DTGVSQNPRHKITKRGQNVTFRCDPISEHNRLYWYRQTLGQGPEFLTYFQNEAQLEKSRLLSDRFSAERPKGSFSTLEIQRTEQGDSAMYLCASSLSGTLFTGELFFGEGSRLTVL.

The chain carries TRBV6-1 and TRBJ2-4, with 8 nucleotides matching TRBD2. The CDR3 totals 16 residues. Germline assignment: CDR1 MNHNS and CDR2 SASEGT. The V gene end was trimmed by 0 bases and the J gene end by 8 bases; junction bases not matched to a gene: 9. This chain's CDR3 is CASSEARGGYGYIQYF. CDR3 nucleotide sequence: TGTGCCAGCAGTGAAGCCCGGGGGGGTTACGGGTACATTCAGTACTTC.

The chain carries TRBV7-9 and TRBJ1-6; 8 bases are shared with TRBD1. Trimming at V came to 5 bases and at J to 7 bases, leaving 7 bases not matched to a gene. Germline-derived CDR1 and CDR2 are SEHNR and FQNEAQ (reference sequence). The CDR3 has 15 residues. CDR3 DNA: TGTGCCAGCAGCATACAGGGGGGCATAAATTCACCCCTCCACTTT. This codes for CASSIQGGINSPLHF.

A word on this clone: Distinct nucleotide sequences in the sample also encode this CDR3. V gene TRBV4-1 combines with J gene TRBJ2-7; D perhaps matches TRBD2 (6 bases). Deletions cut 3 bases from V and 2 bases from J, with 11 bases between. CDR3 length: 14 residues. The germline V gene has CDR1 MGHRA and CDR2 YSYEKL. The CDR3 loop reads CASSQAGPPYEQYF. For the CDR3, the DNA is TGCGCCAGCAGCCAGGCGGGACCACCCTACGAGCAGTACTTC.

This clone came up a few times. This sequence joins TRBV7-9 and TRBJ1-5, with TRBD1 matching over 7 bases. Germline trimming cut 5 bases from V and 4 bases from J; bases unmatched to any gene: 8. Germline V lookup: CDR1 SEHNR, CDR2 FQNEAQ (reference sequence). The CDR3 is 15 residues long. CDR3 protein: CASSQGGSRNQPQHF. For the CDR3, the DNA is TGTGCCAGCAGCCAGGGGGGAAGTAGGAATCAGCCCCAGCATTTT.

The chain has TRBV11-2 and TRBJ2-3; possibly TRBD1 for D (6 bases). Per germline, CDR1 SGHAT and CDR2 FQNNGV. V was clipped by 6 bases and J by 2 bases, with 15 bases between them. CDR3 length equals 15 residues. The CDR3 bases are TGTGCCAGCAGTGAAAACGGACAGTCCACAGATACGCAGTATTTT. As protein: CASSENGQSTDTQYF.

The chain couples TRBV18 to TRBJ1-4, with a weak D call TRBD1 (5 bases). This CDR3 contains 15 residues. The germline V and J ends were trimmed by 3 bases and 10 bases, with 18 bases remaining between them. CDR1 and CDR2 from the germline V gene are KGHSH and LQKENI. The CDR3 DNA is TGTGCCAGCTCACCTTCCCTCCAGGGTCTGGGAAAACTGTTTTTT. This encodes CASSPSLQGLGKLFF.